This T cell receptor (beta chain) was found in a study of regulatory T cells in long-lasting Graves disease. The time point is: persistent/refractory GD, antithyroid drugs over 5 years with positive TRAb. After RNA was extracted from PBMCs, the TCR library was made from it. American Thyroid Association guidelines defined Graves' disease diagnosis. A peripheral blood sample, roughly 9.8 milliliters in volume, was drawn into EDTA tubes. Arm-PCR of CDR3 regions and iRepertoire HTBI primers were used to build TCR beta libraries. MiXCR, run by TCRdb on the multiplex PCR reads, gives a single entry per CDR3 protein. The profile shows a few hundred thousand distinct CDR3 sequences, around a fifth of them singletons. General observations from the study: TRBV28, TRBJ1-2 and TRBJ2-5 emerged as the favored segments in persistent disease. New patients shared about 880 public clonotypes, fewer than the roughly 2,600 shared by persistent patients.

This CDR3 region has 16 residues. V lost 4 bases, J lost 4 bases, and 9 bases stayed unmatched. From germline, CDR1 is LNHDA and CDR2 SQIVND (reference sequence). Comments on this clonotype: Antigen unknown.

This specimen was peripheral blood mononuclear cells (PBMCs), taken when the disease was refractory, from a patient treated with antithyroid drugs. The sequence came from a female donor with Graves disease. The chain links TRBV19 to TRBJ2-2, with 7 bases aligning to TRBD2. The CDR3 coding sequence is TGTGCCAGTAGTACGTGGGACTACCCGAGCACCGGGGAGCTGTTTTTT. Translated, it gives CASSTWDYPSTGELFF. Full variable domain (missing parts from reference TRBV19 and TRBJ2-2): DGGITQSPKYLFRKEGQNVTLSCEQNLNHDAMYWYRQDPGQGLRLIYYSQIVNDFQKGDIAEGYSVSREKKESFPLTVTSAQKNPTAFYLCASSTWDYPSTGELFFGEGSRLTVL.